This T cell receptor beta chain was identified in a study of PD-1 blockade in classical Hodgkin lymphoma. General study points: The CD4+ diversity rise by C4D1 was clearest in complete responders.

Comments on this clone: What it binds is unknown.

The patients all showed relapse after autologous stem cell transplantation, while their brentuximab vedotin exposure varied. Only in-frame clones appear in the TCRdb table, and some are missing; sequencing was by immunoSEQ multiplex PCR. The repertoire holds some 13,000 clones, with around 86% as singletons. The material sequenced was peripheral blood mononuclear cells (PBMCs), taken at baseline. The receptor was isolated from a human donor with classical Hodgkin lymphoma.

For the CDR3, the DNA is TGTGCCAGCAGCCCTCCTGGGCGGGGGAACACCGGGGAGCTGTTTTTT. It is translated as CASSPPGRGNTGELFF. The gene calls are TRBV11-2 and TRBJ2-2; D is possibly TRBD2 (6 bases). Germline loops: CDR1 SGHAT, CDR2 FQNNGV. Trimming shortened V by 5 bases and J by 1 base, and 14 bases separated the two germline ends. This CDR3 is 16 amino acids long.